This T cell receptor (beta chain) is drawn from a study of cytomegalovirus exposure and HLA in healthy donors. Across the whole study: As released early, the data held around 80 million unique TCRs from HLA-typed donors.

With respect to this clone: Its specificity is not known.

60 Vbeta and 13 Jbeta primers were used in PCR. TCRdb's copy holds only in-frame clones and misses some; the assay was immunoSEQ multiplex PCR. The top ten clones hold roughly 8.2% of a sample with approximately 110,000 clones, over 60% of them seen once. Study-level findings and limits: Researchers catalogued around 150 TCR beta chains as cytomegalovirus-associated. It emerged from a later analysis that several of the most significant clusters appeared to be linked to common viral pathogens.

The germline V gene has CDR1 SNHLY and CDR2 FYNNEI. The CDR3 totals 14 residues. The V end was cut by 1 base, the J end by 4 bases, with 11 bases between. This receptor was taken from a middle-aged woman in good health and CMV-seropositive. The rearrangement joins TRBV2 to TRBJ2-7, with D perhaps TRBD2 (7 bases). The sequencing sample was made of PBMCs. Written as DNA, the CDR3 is TGTGCCAGCAGTGAAGTGGGAGGGGGGTACGAGCAGTACTTC. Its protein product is CASSEVGGGYEQYF.